The sequence of this T cell receptor (beta chain) was determined in a study of PD-L1 blockade in urothelial cancer. Study overall: Starting in the mid-2010s, patients were given atezolizumab (1,200 mg intravenously every 3 weeks).

This CDR3 region has 15 residues. Germline CDR1 and CDR2: LGHNA and YSLEER. The repertoire was sequenced with immunoSEQ multiplex PCR; TCRdb's copy has only in-frame clones and lacks some. The data contain approximately 50,000 clones, about 80% of them singletons. Time point indicated: pretreatment peripheral blood. This clone was counted a few times. The junction and the germline gene differ at one end; a read error may be behind it. The source is a man aged 45-60 years with urothelial cancer. The material was PBMCs, obtained around atezolizumab (anti-PD-L1) treatment. The chain has TRBV4-3 and TRBJ2-1; TRBD2 might be the D (6 bases). CDR3 region: CASSPSTRSYDEQFF. The CDR3 DNA follows: TGCGCCAGCAGCCCATCGACTAGATCCTACGATGAGCAGTTCTTC.